These 24 T cell receptor beta chains came from one sample sequenced in a study of immune characterization of retroperitoneal liposarcoma. MiXCR, applied by TCRdb to the PCR reads, yields one record per CDR3 protein. The sample includes several thousand distinct CDR3 sequences, about 46% seen only once; the top ten take about 10%. Sequencing used tumor tissue. These receptors were taken from a male donor with retroperitoneal liposarcoma.

This clonotype has just a few counts. J is TRBJ2-3 and V is TRBV6-1; the D gene could be TRBD1 or TRBD2 (5 bases each). Germline-derived CDR1 and CDR2 are MNHNS and SASEGT. V was pared by 5 bases and J by 3 bases, with 12 bases between. This CDR3 has 14 amino acids. CDR3 amino acids: CASSLGTTTDTQYF. DNA for the CDR3: TGTGCCAGCAGTTTGGGGACGACGACAGATACGCAGTATTTT.

The chain uses TRBV11-3 and TRBJ1-1; D is unclear. The J call is in doubt because the DNA end fits TRBJ2-1 better. From germline, CDR1 is SGHNT and CDR2 YENEEA. The CDR3 totals 13 residues. The CDR3 is CASSLEGSYEQFF. The CDR3 nucleotides are TGTGCCAGCAGCTTAGAGGGTTCCTACGAGCAGTTCTTC.

The chain couples TRBV12-3 or TRBV12-4 to TRBJ2-5, with unresolved D. The J call is uncertain, as TRBJ2-1 better fits the DNA end. This CDR3 contains 16 residues. The CDR3 here is CASSLAHVGGWDEQFF. DNA of the CDR3: TGTGCCAGCAGTTTAGCGCACGTGGGTGGTTGGGATGAGCAGTTCTTC.

The chain combines TRBV6-2 or TRBV6-3 with TRBJ2-3; TRBD2 might be the D (5 bases). Trimming left V 5 bases short and J 3 bases short, with 12 bases between. Germline V gene sequence: CDR1 MNHEY, CDR2 SVGEGT. This CDR3 comprises 14 residues. CDR3 protein: CASSESRETDTQYF. CDR3 in DNA: TGTGCCAGCAGTGAATCGAGGGAGACAGATACGCAGTATTTT.

This clonotype is categorized as medium-sized. The gene calls are TRBV7-6 and TRBJ2-3; 13 nucleotides match TRBD2. The closer fit of TRBJ2-7 to the DNA end suggests the J call may be wrong. CDR3 length equals 14 residues. From germline, CDR1 is SGHVS and CDR2 FNYEAQ. This CDR3 is CASSWTSGSNEQYF. CDR3 sequence (DNA): TGTGCCAGCAGCTGGACTAGCGGGAGCAATGAGCAGTACTTC.

The chain joins TRBV7-6 to TRBJ1-2; the match to TRBD1 covers 10 bases. Germline V lookup: CDR1 SGHVS, CDR2 FNYEAQ. This CDR3 has 15 amino acids. V shed 7 bases, J shed 3 bases, and the junction held 8 bases outside the gene matches. The CDR3 is CASKLGTGEDYGYTF. DNA for the CDR3: TGTGCCAGCAAACTCGGGACAGGGGAAGACTATGGCTACACCTTC.

The V gene is TRBV6-1, the J gene TRBJ2-1; possible D gene TRBD2, 7 bases. V was trimmed by 7 bases and J by 5 bases, leaving 18 bases between them. Per the germline V gene, CDR1 is MNHNS and CDR2 is SASEGT. This CDR3 has 15 residues. CDR3 DNA sequence: TGTGCCAGCACCCCAAGGGGGGGATGGGACAATGAGCAGTTCTTC. Its translation: CASTPRGGWDNEQFF.

The chain combines TRBV7-3 with TRBJ2-4, with TRBD1 matching over 11 bases. The last part of the DNA fits TRBJ2-7 better; the J call may be wrong. Germline V gene sequence: CDR1 SGHTA, CDR2 FQGTGA. CDR3 length equals 15 residues. Here the CDR3 DNA reads TGTGCCAGCAGCCACGGACAGGGGGCCTCCTACGAGCAGTACTTC. This encodes CASSHGQGASYEQYF.

This clonotype is medium-sized (0.01 to 0.1%). A much larger clone differs by one base, so this may be a read error. The V and J genes are TRBV6-6 and TRBJ2-1; a weak D match, TRBD1 (5 bases). Trimming left V 2 bases short and J 13 bases short, with 18 bases between. Germline values: CDR1 MNHNY, CDR2 SVGAGI (reference sequence). The CDR3 consists of 14 residues. DNA of the CDR3: TGTGCCAGCAGTTACGGCCTAGGACAAGAGACCCAGTTCTTC. Translation: CASSYGLGQETQFF.

The chain combines TRBV6-1 with TRBJ2-1, with 8 bases lining up with TRBD2. V lost 6 bases to trimming and J lost 15 bases; unmatched junction nucleotides: 10. The germline CDR1 and CDR2 sequences are MNHNS and SASEGT. There are 12 residues in the CDR3. The CDR3 region has the DNA TGTGCCAGCAGCCAAAGCGGGGGCAGGGCGTTCTTC. It yields the protein CASSQSGGRAFF.

The chain is built from TRBV6-1 and TRBJ1-2; D is unresolved. Deletions cut 7 bases from V and 5 bases from J, with 14 bases between. The CDR3 totals 13 residues. Germline-derived CDR1 and CDR2 are MNHNS and SASEGT. The CDR3 DNA follows: TGTGCCAGCAAGGGAGACAACGTATATGGCTACACCTTC. This gives the protein CASKGDNVYGYTF.

This chain uses TRBV7-8 with TRBJ2-1; maybe TRBD2 (5 bases). The germline V gene has CDR1 SGHVS and CDR2 FQNEAQ. The CDR3 is 15 amino acids. V was pared by 3 bases and J by 10 bases, with 19 bases between. The CDR3, as DNA: TGTGCCAGCAGCTTGGACCCGGGATTCTCCTACGAGCAGTTCTTC. Encoded protein: CASSLDPGFSYEQFF. Filled out from reference TRBV7-8 and TRBJ2-1, the complete variable domain reads GAGVSQSPRYKVAKRGQDVALRCDPISGHVSLFWYQQALGQGPEFLTYFQNEAQLDKSGLPSDRFFAERPEGSVSTLKIQRTQQEDSAVYLCASSLDPGFSYEQFFGPGTRLTVL.

The chain uses TRBV7-2 and TRBJ2-3; TRBD2 agrees at 10 bases. This CDR3 has 15 amino acids. Trimming removed 1 base from V and 10 bases from J; junction bases left unmatched: 8. CDR1 is SGHTA, CDR2 FQGNSA, per germline. CDR3 in DNA: TGTGCCAGCAGCTTAGGGGGGCTAGCGGGAGACGCGCAGTATTTT. Protein: CASSLGGLAGDAQYF.

This clonotype is medium-sized by share. The gene calls are TRBV6-1 and TRBJ2-1; 11 bases match TRBD2. CDR1 and CDR2 from the germline V gene are MNHNS and SASEGT. V shed 4 bases, J shed 7 bases, and the junction held 9 bases outside the gene matches. The CDR3 consists of 16 residues. The CDR3 sequence is CASSVSLAGGGNEQFF. The CDR3 nucleotides are TGTGCCAGCAGTGTCTCTCTAGCGGGAGGTGGGAATGAGCAGTTCTTC.

This clonotype was found a few times. The chain uses TRBV6-6 and TRBJ2-1; D is unresolved. The CDR3 runs to 14 residues. CDR1 and CDR2 from the germline V gene are MNHNY and SVGAGI (reference sequence). Deletions cut 0 bases from V and 6 bases from J, with 9 bases between. For the CDR3, the DNA is TGTGCCAGCAGTTACTCTAGGAGCGCCAATGAGCAGTTCTTC. This gives the protein CASSYSRSANEQFF.

This clonotype has just a few counts. The chain uses TRBV12-3 or TRBV12-4 and TRBJ2-7; D remains ambiguous. The length of the CDR3 is 18 residues. V was cut by 1 base and J by 3 bases, with 22 bases left in between. This CDR3 reads CASSLGRPGTLPLYEQYF. Written as DNA, the CDR3 is TGTGCCAGCAGTTTAGGACGGCCGGGTACACTCCCCCTCTACGAGCAGTACTTC.

The V call is TRBV6-1, the J call TRBJ2-1; D is unresolved. The DNA matches TRBJ2-5 better at its end, which makes the J call doubtful. The length of the CDR3 is 11 residues. Germline CDR1 MNHNS, CDR2 SASEGT. The DNA of the CDR3 is TGTGCCAGCAGTTGGTTTGAGACCCAGTACTTC. It codes for CASSWFETQYF.

The gene calls are TRBV6-1 and TRBJ2-6, with 8 bases identical to TRBD2. The CDR3 runs 19 residues. Trimming took 6 bases from V and 1 from J; bases not matched to a gene: 14. Looked up from germline, CDR1 is MNHNS and CDR2 is SASEGT. The CDR3 sequence is CASRFFLAGGTSGANVLTF. Written as DNA, the CDR3 is TGTGCCAGCAGATTTTTCTTGGCGGGAGGAACTTCTGGGGCCAACGTCCTGACTTTC.

This clonotype was seen many times. The chain employs TRBV6-1 and TRBJ2-1; tentative D call: TRBD2 (6 bases). The J call may be in error: the DNA end matches TRBJ2-7 better. CDR3 length: 13 amino acids. Germline V gives CDR1 MNHNS, CDR2 SASEGT. CDR3 residues: CASSYRETYEQYF. The CDR3 bases are TGTGCCAGCAGCTACCGGGAGACCTACGAGCAGTACTTC.

This chain connects TRBV27 to TRBJ2-1; D is unresolved. V dropped 3 bases and J dropped 8 bases, with 11 bases sitting between them. This CDR3 spans 13 amino acids. Germline assignment: CDR1 MNHEY and CDR2 SMNVEV (reference sequence). The chain's CDR3 is CASSLNPGYEQFF. Written as DNA, the CDR3 is TGTGCCAGCAGTTTGAATCCCGGGTATGAGCAGTTCTTC.

This clonotype was counted once. The conserved phenylalanine or tryptophan normally closing the CDR3 is absent here, so this likely arose from a read error. The chain links TRBV6-1 to TRBJ2-1; TRBD1 agrees at 10 bases. The CDR3 spans 15 residues. Germline V gives CDR1 MNHNS, CDR2 SASEGT. V lost 6 bases, J lost 5 bases, and 7 bases stayed unmatched. The chain's CDR3 is CASSEPGQGNNEQFS. CDR3 DNA: TGTGCCAGCAGCGAACCGGGACAGGGGAACAATGAGCAGTTCTCC.

This clonotype is termed medium-sized. The chain employs TRBV7-9 and TRBJ2-1, with a possible D match to TRBD2 (7 bases). The CDR3 is 15 amino acids. Looked up from germline, CDR1 is SEHNR and CDR2 is FQNEAQ (reference sequence). V lost 6 bases to trimming and J lost 13 bases, with 25 bases between them. CDR3: CASSKGGAFKETQFF. The CDR3 DNA follows: TGTGCCAGCAGTAAAGGGGGGGCTTTCAAGGAGACCCAGTTCTTC.

The rearrangement uses TRBV6-1 and TRBJ2-4; no reliable D call. CDR3 length equals 14 residues. V lost 1 base and J 1 base, leaving 5 bases between the germline ends. Per germline, CDR1 MNHNS and CDR2 SASEGT. This CDR3 is CASSEGGAKNIQYF. CDR3 in DNA: TGTGCCAGCAGTGAAGGGGGTGCCAAAAACATTCAGTACTTC.

The rearrangement links TRBV11-3 to TRBJ2-5; 11 bases are shared with TRBD2. The J call may be mistaken, given a closer DNA end match to TRBJ2-7. CDR3 size: 16 residues. Germline assignment: CDR1 SGHNT and CDR2 YENEEA. The chain's CDR3 is CASSLDGTSGSYEQYF. The CDR3 DNA reads as TGTGCCAGCAGCTTAGATGGGACTAGCGGCTCCTACGAGCAGTACTTC.